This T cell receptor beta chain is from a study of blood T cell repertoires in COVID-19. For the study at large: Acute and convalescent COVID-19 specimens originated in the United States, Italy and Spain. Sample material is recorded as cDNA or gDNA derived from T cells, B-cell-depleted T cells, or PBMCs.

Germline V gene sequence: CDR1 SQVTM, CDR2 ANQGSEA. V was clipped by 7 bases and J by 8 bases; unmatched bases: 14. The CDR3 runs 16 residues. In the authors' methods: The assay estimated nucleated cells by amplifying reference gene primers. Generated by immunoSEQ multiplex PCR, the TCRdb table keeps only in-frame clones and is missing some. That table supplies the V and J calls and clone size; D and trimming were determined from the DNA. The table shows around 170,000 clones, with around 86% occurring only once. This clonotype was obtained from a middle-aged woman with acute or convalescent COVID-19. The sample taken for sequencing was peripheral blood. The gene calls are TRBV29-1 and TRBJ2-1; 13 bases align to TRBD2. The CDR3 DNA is TGCAGCGGACTTATACTAGCGGGGGGGCTGATGGATGAGCAGTTCTTC. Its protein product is CSGLILAGGLMDEQFF.